Sequencing of this TCR beta chain was carried out in a study of blood T cell repertoires in COVID-19. The wider study: Both acute and convalescent COVID-19 samples were obtained from the United States, Italy and Spain. PBMCs, B-cell-depleted T cells, or T cells provided the cDNA or gDNA that made up the material.

Authors' processing steps: Scientists estimated how many nucleated cells there were by amplifying reference gene primers. Here immunoSEQ multiplex PCR was the method, and the copy in TCRdb shows in-frame clones only, minus some. That table furnishes V, J and clone size, whereas the DNA furnished D and trimming. The sample lists some 40,000 clones, 84% seen once, with approximately 15% in the top ten. The CDR3 has 13 amino acids. Trimming took off 6 bases at V and 1 base at J, with 9 bases between the two ends. Sequenced: peripheral blood. The chain carries TRBV12-3 or TRBV12-4 and TRBJ1-1; D call uncertain. This TCR derives from a man over 45 with active or convalescent COVID-19. The CDR3 reads CASRQTENTEAFF. The CDR3 DNA reads TGTGCCAGCAGGCAAACAGAGAACACTGAAGCTTTCTTT.